The T cell receptor beta chain described here comes from a study of blood T cell repertoires in COVID-19. Overall study context: Some COVID-19 samples were acute and others convalescent; all came from the United States, Italy and Spain. In each case, the material was cDNA or gDNA derived from T cells, B-cell-depleted T cells, or PBMCs.

Sequencing used immunoSEQ multiplex PCR; TCRdb keeps in-frame clones, though not all of them. This table holds roughly 220,000 clones, about 91% found once. Researchers sorted participants into cohorts using their self-reported clinical history. From germline, CDR1 is SGHTA and CDR2 FQGNSA. CDR3 length: 18 amino acids. The germline V and J ends were trimmed by 5 bases and 8 bases, with 28 bases remaining between them. Sample: PBMCs or T cells enriched from blood (not recorded which). The origin of this receptor is a woman in her forties or fifties with acute COVID-19. J is TRBJ2-4 and V is TRBV7-2; D might be TRBD2 (6 bases). As DNA, the CDR3 is TGTGCCAGCAGCGACCCGTCTCACTCACAGGCCTCGGGGGACATTCAGTACTTC. This translates into CASSDPSHSQASGDIQYF. Supplemented by reference TRBV7-2 and TRBJ2-4, the full variable domain reads GAGVSQSPSNKVTEKGKDVELRCDPISGHTALYWYRQSLGQGLEFLIYFQGNSAPDKSGLPSDRFSAERTGGSVSTLTIQRTQQEDSAVYLCASSDPSHSQASGDIQYFGAGTRLSVL.